This passage covers 7 T cell receptor beta chains from one sample sequenced in a study of vaccination effects on CD4 cells after COVID-19. Which antigens these TCRs recognize remains unknown. Here immunoSEQ multiplex PCR was the method, and the copy in TCRdb shows in-frame clones only, minus some. The table has roughly 50,000 clones, approximately 65% seen once; the top ten hold 4.5% to 6.5%. Once cultured for approximately eleven days, the cells underwent separation to obtain CD4+ T cells. This specimen consisted of CD4+ T cells from PBMCs cultured without peptide, obtained before COVID-19 vaccination. These receptor sequences come from a human donor who received a COVID-19 vaccine.

The V gene is TRBV28, the J gene TRBJ2-7, with D unclear. Germline V gives CDR1 MDHEN, CDR2 SYDVKM. The CDR3 sequence is 14 residues long. V dropped 5 bases and J dropped 2 bases, with 13 bases sitting between them. The CDR3 loop reads CASSLPLQTYEQYF. The CDR3 DNA follows: TGTGCCAGCAGTCTTCCCCTCCAGACCTACGAGCAGTACTTC. Together with reference TRBV28 and TRBJ2-7, the CDR3 gives the full variable domain: DVKVTQSSRYLVKRTGEKVFLECVQDMDHENMFWYRQDPGLGLRLIYFSYDVKMKEKGDIPEGYSVSREKKERFSLILESASTNQTSMYLCASSLPLQTYEQYFGPGTRLTVT.

The CDR3 DNA is TGTGCCAGCAGCGCCGGACTAGCGGGGGTCTTGGGCGAGCAGTACTTC. Residues: CASSAGLAGVLGEQYF. V is TRBV7-2 and J is TRBJ2-7, with TRBD2 identical over 13 bases. The CDR3 extends over 16 amino acids. The germline gives CDR1 SGHTA, CDR2 FQGNSA. V lost 5 bases and J lost 6; bases outside the gene matches: 10.

The V call is TRBV5-1, the J call TRBJ1-1, with D tentatively TRBD1 (6 bases). The CDR3 loop spans 14 amino acids. The V end lost 0 bases, the J end lost 6 bases, and 12 bases lay between the germline ends. CDR1 and CDR2 (germline): SGHRS, YFSETQ. The CDR3 DNA reads as TGCGCCAGCAGCTTGGACAGGGTATACGCTGAAGCTTTCTTT. This codes for CASSLDRVYAEAFF.

The chain has TRBV24-1 and TRBJ2-7, with 9 positions matching TRBD2. The CDR3 is 15 residues long. V lost 7 bases, J lost 3 bases, and 9 bases stayed unmatched. Germline CDR1 KGHDR, CDR2 SFDVKD. CDR3 in DNA: TGTGCCACCAGCCCAAGCGGGAGGATCCACTACGAGCAGTACTTC. Translated: CATSPSGRIHYEQYF.

This clone was seen more than once but under ten times. The chain employs TRBV5-8 and TRBJ2-1; TRBD2 matches at 13 bases. The junction had 4 bases not matched to a gene; V was cut back by 4 bases and J by 6 bases. This CDR3 has 15 residues. Germline CDR1 SGHTS, CDR2 YDEGEE. CDR3 in DNA: TGTGCCAGCAGCCCCGGGACTAGCGGGACCAATGAGCAGTTCTTC. The encoded protein is CASSPGTSGTNEQFF. The full variable domain, rest sourced from reference TRBV5-8 and TRBJ2-1, is EAGVTQSPTHLIKTRGQQATLRCSPISGHTSVYWYQQALGLGLQFLLWYDEGEERNRGNFPPRFSGRQFPNYSSELNVNALELEDSALYLCASSPGTSGTNEQFFGPGTRLTVL.

The chain employs TRBV12-3 or TRBV12-4 and TRBJ1-1; maybe TRBD1 (5 bases). The V gene lost 6 bases and the J gene lost 5 bases, with 13 bases spanning the gap. The CDR3 is 13 residues long. The CDR3 nucleotides are TGTGCCAGCAGCCGTTTCGAGGGGACTGAAGCTTTCTTT. It specifies CASSRFEGTEAFF.

This chain uses TRBV3-1 (or the pseudogene TRBV3-2) with TRBJ1-6; D gene unclear. This CDR3 has 16 residues. Germline V gene sequence: CDR1 LGHDT, CDR2 YNNKEL (reference sequence). Deletions cut 0 bases from V and 7 bases from J, with 13 bases between. The CDR3, as DNA: TGTGCCAGCAGCCAAGAACGCGGGAGAGGGAATTCACCCCTCCACTTT. Translation: CASSQERGRGNSPLHF.